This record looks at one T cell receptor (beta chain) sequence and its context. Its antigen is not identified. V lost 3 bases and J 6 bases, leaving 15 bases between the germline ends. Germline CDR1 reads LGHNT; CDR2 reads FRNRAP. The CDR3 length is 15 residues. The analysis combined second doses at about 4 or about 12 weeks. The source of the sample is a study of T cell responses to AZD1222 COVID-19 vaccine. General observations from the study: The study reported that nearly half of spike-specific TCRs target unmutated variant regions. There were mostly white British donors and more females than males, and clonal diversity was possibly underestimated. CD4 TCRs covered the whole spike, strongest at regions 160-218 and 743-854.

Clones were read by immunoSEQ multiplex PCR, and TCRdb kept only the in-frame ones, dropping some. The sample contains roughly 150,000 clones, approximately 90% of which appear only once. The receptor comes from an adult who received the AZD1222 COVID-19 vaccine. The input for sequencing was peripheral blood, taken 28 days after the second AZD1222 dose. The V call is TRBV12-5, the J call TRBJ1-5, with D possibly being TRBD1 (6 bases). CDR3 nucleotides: TGTGCTAGTGGTTTCACACAGGGTTCGGGTCAGCCCCAGCATTTT. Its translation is CASGFTQGSGQPQHF. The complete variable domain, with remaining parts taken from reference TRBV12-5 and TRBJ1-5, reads DARVTQTPRHKVTEMGQEVTMRCQPILGHNTVFWYRQTMMQGLELLAYFRNRAPLDDSGMPKDRFSAEMPDATLATLKIQPSEPRDSAVYFCASGFTQGSGQPQHFGDGTRLSIL.